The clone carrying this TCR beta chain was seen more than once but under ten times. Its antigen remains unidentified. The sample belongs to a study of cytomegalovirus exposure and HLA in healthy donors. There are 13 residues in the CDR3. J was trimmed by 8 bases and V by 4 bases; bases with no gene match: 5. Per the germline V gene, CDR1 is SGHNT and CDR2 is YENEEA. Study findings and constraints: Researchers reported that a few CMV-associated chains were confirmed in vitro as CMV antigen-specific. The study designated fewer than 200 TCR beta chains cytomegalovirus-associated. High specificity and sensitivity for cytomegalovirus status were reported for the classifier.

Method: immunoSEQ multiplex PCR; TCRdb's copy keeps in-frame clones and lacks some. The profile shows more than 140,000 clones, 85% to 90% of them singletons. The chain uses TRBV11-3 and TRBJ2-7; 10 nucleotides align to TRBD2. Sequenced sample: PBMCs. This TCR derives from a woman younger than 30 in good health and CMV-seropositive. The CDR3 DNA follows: TGTGCCAGCAGCTCTAGCGGGAGAGCCAAGCAGTACTTC. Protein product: CASSSSGRAKQYF.